These 32 T cell receptor beta chains originate from one sample sequenced in a study of technical replicates of blood from several donors. This table comes from immunoSEQ multiplex PCR, and its TCRdb copy is limited to in-frame clones, with some not included. The sample consists of approximately 45,000 clones, 90% to 97% of them appearing once. The sequencing sample was made of T cells isolated from PBMCs. The receptors come from a human donor in good health.

As to this clone: The same CDR3 is also encoded by other DNA sequences in this sample. The genes are TRBV6-5 and TRBJ2-2; D is possibly TRBD2 (5 bases). This CDR3 has 12 amino acids. The V gene lost 2 bases and the J gene lost 7 bases, with 5 bases spanning the gap. The germline V gene encodes CDR1 MNHEY and CDR2 SVGAGI. CDR3 nucleotides: TGTGCCAGCAGTTACAGCGGCGGGGAGCTGTTTTTT. This translates into CASSYSGGELFF.

V gene TRBV25-1 combines with J gene TRBJ2-7; 7 bases map to TRBD2. V trimming: 8 bases; J trimming: 2 bases; junction bases outside the gene matches: 9. Germline loops: CDR1 MGHDK, CDR2 SYGVNS. This CDR3 region has 14 residues. The CDR3 spells CASRRRGETYEQYF. The CDR3 region has the DNA TGTGCCAGCCGGCGACGGGGGGAGACCTACGAGCAGTACTTC.

The gene calls are TRBV6-1 and TRBJ2-1; maybe TRBD2 (5 bases). Looked up from germline, CDR1 is MNHNS and CDR2 is SASEGT. The V gene lost 11 bases and the J gene lost 8 bases, with 16 bases spanning the gap. The CDR3 runs to 12 residues. CDR3 protein: CAGSLGGHEQFF. In nucleotides, the CDR3 is TGTGCCGGCTCCTTAGGAGGCCATGAGCAGTTCTTC.

The J gene is TRBJ2-5, the V gene TRBV5-4; maybe TRBD1 (5 bases). Germline V CDR1 and CDR2: SGHNT, YYREEE (reference sequence). CDR3 length: 15 amino acids. Trimming took 0 bases from V and 1 from J, leaving 10 bases between them. The CDR3 here is CASSLDSRAQETQYF. The CDR3 DNA follows: TGTGCCAGCAGCTTGGATTCCAGGGCCCAAGAGACCCAGTACTTC.

This chain uses TRBV28 with TRBJ2-3; weak D call: TRBD2 (6 bases). Germline values: CDR1 MDHEN, CDR2 SYDVKM. V was trimmed by 10 bases and J by 3 bases, leaving 23 bases between them. The length of the CDR3 is 16 residues. The CDR3 region has the DNA TGTGCCACCACCCCCGTCCGGGGGATTTTAACAGATACGCAGTATTTT. Amino acids: CATTPVRGILTDTQYF. Supplemented by reference TRBV28 and TRBJ2-3, the full variable domain reads DVKVTQSSRYLVKRTGEKVFLECVQDMDHENMFWYRQDPGLGLRLIYFSYDVKMKEKGDIPEGYSVSREKKERFSLILESASTNQTSMYLCATTPVRGILTDTQYFGPGTRLTVL.

The chain carries TRBV5-8 and TRBJ1-2, with D hard to call. CDR3 length equals 16 residues. Germline V gene sequence: CDR1 SGHTS, CDR2 YDEGEE. The V end lost 0 bases, the J end lost 2 bases, and 14 bases lay between the germline ends. CDR3 in DNA: TGTGCCAGCAGCTTGGGTCAGAACCTCCTCAACTATGGCTACACCTTC. It translates to CASSLGQNLLNYGYTF.

As concerns this clone: The same CDR3 also results from other DNA sequences found in this sample. The J gene is TRBJ1-2, the V gene TRBV28; 10 bases are shared with TRBD1. Germline CDR1 reads MDHEN; CDR2 reads SYDVKM. With V trimmed by 3 bases and J by 2 bases, 0 bases remained unmatched. CDR3 length equals 14 residues. The CDR3 nucleotides are TGTGCCAGCAGTTTGGGACAGGGGAACTATGGCTACACCTTC. This sequence encodes CASSLGQGNYGYTF.

The rearrangement joins TRBV7-2 to TRBJ1-1; D not certain. The ends were cut back, 2 bases at V and 3 bases at J, with 7 bases in the middle. Germline V gives CDR1 SGHTA, CDR2 FQGNSA. The CDR3 totals 13 residues. CDR3 in DNA: TGTGCCAGCAGCTTATATGCGGACACTGAAGCTTTCTTT. Its translation is CASSLYADTEAFF.

The J gene is TRBJ2-7, the V gene TRBV7-2, with TRBD2 matching 8 bases. Germline trimming cut 2 bases from V and 3 bases from J; bases unmatched to any gene: 6. This CDR3 is built from 15 residues. Germline V gene data show CDR1 as SGHTA and CDR2 as FQGNSA. The CDR3 sequence: CASSLSGSLGYEQYF. Written as DNA, the CDR3 is TGTGCCAGCAGCTTAAGCGGGAGTTTAGGCTACGAGCAGTACTTC.

The V call is TRBV11-1, the J call TRBJ2-5, with 12 nucleotides matching TRBD2. The V gene end was trimmed by 6 bases and the J gene end by 1 base; junction bases not matched to a gene: 6. The CDR3 consists of 16 residues. CDR1 is SGHAT and CDR2 is FQDESV in the germline V gene (reference sequence). CDR3 loop: CASSLRLAGAQETQYF. CDR3 DNA: TGTGCCAGCAGTCTTAGACTAGCGGGAGCCCAAGAGACCCAGTACTTC. Supplemented by reference TRBV11-1 and TRBJ2-5, the full variable domain reads EAEVAQSPRYKITEKSQAVAFWCDPISGHATLYWYRQILGQGPELLVQFQDESVVDDSQLPKDRFSAERLKGVDSTLKIQPAELGDSAMYLCASSLRLAGAQETQYFGPGTRLLVL.

V is TRBV27 and J is TRBJ1-1, with D possibly matching TRBD1 (6 bases). With 7 bases removed from V and 4 bases from J, the gap between germline ends came to 16 bases. Germline values: CDR1 MNHEY, CDR2 SMNVEV (reference sequence). The CDR3 runs to 14 residues. As DNA, the CDR3 is TGTGCCAGCACCAAAAACAGGGATTTCACTGAAGCTTTCTTT. It yields the protein CASTKNRDFTEAFF.

The chain is built from TRBV19 and TRBJ2-7; 12 bases line up with TRBD2. Losses at the gene ends were 3 bases for V and 1 base for J; bases not matched to a gene: 4. The CDR3 runs 16 residues. Germline-derived CDR1 and CDR2 are LNHDA and SQIVND (reference sequence). CDR3 sequence (DNA): TGTGCCAGTAGTATCATACTAGCGGGAGGTTCCTACGAGCAGTACTTC. Translated, it gives CASSIILAGGSYEQYF.

The chain carries TRBV19 and TRBJ1-4, with 9 bases fitting TRBD1. V shed 7 bases and J 8 bases; nucleotides not matched to a gene: 8. Germline CDR1 reads LNHDA; CDR2 reads SQIVND (reference sequence). The CDR3 length is 14 residues. The CDR3 DNA reads TGTGCCAGTATAGGGACAGGGTCAGGGGAAAAACTGTTTTTT. Translation gives CASIGTGSGEKLFF. The full variable domain, its missing parts supplied by reference TRBV19 and TRBJ1-4, is DGGITQSPKYLFRKEGQNVTLSCEQNLNHDAMYWYRQDPGQGLRLIYYSQIVNDFQKGDIAEGYSVSREKKESFPLTVTSAQKNPTAFYLCASIGTGSGEKLFFGSGTQLSVL.

The chain combines TRBV6-5 with TRBJ2-7; 12 bases are a match to TRBD2. Trimming at V came to 0 bases and at J to 7 bases, leaving 4 bases not matched to a gene. Germline assignment: CDR1 MNHEY and CDR2 SVGAGI. This CDR3 is 15 amino acids long. The DNA for the CDR3 is TGTGCCAGCAGTTACTCGTTCCTAGCGGGAGGGGAGCAGTACTTC. The encoded protein is CASSYSFLAGGEQYF.

The chain is built from TRBV27 and TRBJ2-7, with D unresolved. This CDR3 contains 15 residues. The ends were cut back, 5 bases at V and 2 bases at J, with 16 bases in the middle. The V gene's germline CDR1 is MNHEY and CDR2 SMNVEV (reference sequence). The CDR3 is CASSLSPEAPYEQYF. For the CDR3, the DNA is TGTGCCAGCAGTCTCTCTCCTGAGGCCCCCTACGAGCAGTACTTC.

V gene TRBV30 combines with J gene TRBJ2-4, with 7 nucleotides matching TRBD1. There are 14 residues in the CDR3. V shed 2 bases and J 1 base; nucleotides not matched to a gene: 2. CDR1 is GTSNPN, CDR2 SVGIG, per germline (reference sequence). For the CDR3, the DNA is TGTGCCTGGAGTCCGGACAGGGCCAAAAACATTCAGTACTTC. This translates into CAWSPDRAKNIQYF. Based on the CDR3 plus reference TRBV30 and TRBJ2-4, the full variable domain is SQTIHQWPATLVQPVGSPLSLECTVEGTSNPNLYWYRQAAGRGLQLLFYSVGIGQISSEVPQNLSASRPQDRQFILSSKKLLLSDSGFYLCAWSPDRAKNIQYFGAGTRLSVL.

The J gene is TRBJ2-1, the V gene TRBV12-5; D might be TRBD1 (6 bases). Germline CDR1 is LGHNT and CDR2 is FRNRAP. CDR3 size: 13 residues. Trimming left V 7 bases short and J 7 bases short, with 14 bases between. CDR3 in DNA: TGTGCTAGTGAGGGGGAGATGGGAAATGAGCAGTTCTTC. Its protein product is CASEGEMGNEQFF.

The chain couples TRBV11-2 to TRBJ1-5, with D perhaps matching TRBD1 (5 bases). Deletions cut 5 bases from V and 0 bases from J, with 11 bases between. Germline V gene data show CDR1 as SGHAT and CDR2 as FQNNGV. CDR3 length: 15 amino acids. In DNA, the CDR3 is TGTGCCAGCAGCCCAGGGACTTATAGCAATCAGCCCCAGCATTTT. Encoded protein: CASSPGTYSNQPQHF.

The chain recombines TRBV18 with TRBJ2-5; 7 bases line up with TRBD1. The junction had 6 bases not matched to a gene; V was cut back by 5 bases and J by 3 bases. This CDR3 is built from 14 residues. Per the germline V gene, CDR1 is KGHSH and CDR2 is LQKENI. CDR3 coding DNA: TGTGCCAGCTCATCGGAGACAGGGAAAGAGACCCAGTACTTC. Protein product: CASSSETGKETQYF.

This chain connects TRBV11-3 to TRBJ2-7; 9 bases are shared with TRBD2. Germline-derived CDR1 and CDR2 are SGHNT and YENEEA. Trimming took 4 bases from V and 1 from J; bases not matched to a gene: 8. CDR3 length: 16 residues. The CDR3 loop is CASSSPQREVSYEQYF. Written as DNA, the CDR3 is TGTGCCAGCAGCTCCCCTCAGCGGGAGGTATCCTACGAGCAGTACTTC.

The V and J genes are TRBV10-1 and TRBJ2-3; 12 nucleotides agree with TRBD2. V shed 0 bases, J shed 6 bases, and the junction held 4 bases outside the gene matches. CDR1 is WNHNN and CDR2 is SYGVQD in the germline V gene (reference sequence). CDR3 length equals 16 residues. CDR3 sequence reads: CASSESTSGSKDTQYF. In nucleotides, the CDR3 is TGCGCCAGCAGTGAGTCGACTAGCGGGAGTAAGGATACGCAGTATTTT.

J is TRBJ2-2 and V is TRBV27; TRBD1 matches at 8 bases. V trimming: 6 bases; J trimming: 5 bases; junction bases outside the gene matches: 8. CDR1 is MNHEY, CDR2 SMNVEV, per germline (reference sequence). There are 15 residues in the CDR3. The CDR3, as DNA: TGTGCCAGCAGACCCGACAGGGGACGAACCGGGGAGCTGTTTTTT. This codes for CASRPDRGRTGELFF.

This sequence joins TRBV6-6 and TRBJ1-2, with D unresolved. The CDR3 length is 15 residues. V lost 0 bases to trimming and J lost 4 bases, with 12 bases between them. Germline V lookup: CDR1 MNHNY, CDR2 SVGAGI (reference sequence). The CDR3: CASSYSSPRGYGYTF. CDR3 nucleotide sequence: TGTGCCAGCAGTTACTCGAGTCCCCGAGGCTATGGCTACACCTTC.

J is TRBJ1-1 and V is TRBV14; D ambiguous. The V end was cut by 8 bases, the J end by 6 bases, with 16 bases between. Per the germline V gene, CDR1 is SGHDN and CDR2 is FVKESK. The CDR3 consists of 13 residues. The CDR3 spells CASSYANGAEAFF. The CDR3 DNA reads as TGTGCCAGCTCCTACGCTAACGGGGCTGAAGCTTTCTTT.

This clone was counted a single time. This chain joins TRBV5-1 and TRBJ2-3; the match to TRBD2 covers 11 bases. CDR3 length equals 17 residues. After removal of 1 base from V and 4 bases from J, the junction contained 8 bases not matched to a gene. Looked up from germline, CDR1 is SGHRS and CDR2 is YFSETQ. The CDR3 DNA is TGCGCCAGCAGCTTGAGGCTAGCGGGAGGCCTTCCAGATACGCAGTATTTT. Residues: CASSLRLAGGLPDTQYF.

CDR3 coding DNA: TGTGCCAGCAGTACCACAGGTTTCGAGCAGTTCTTC. Translated: CASSTTGFEQFF. The chain recombines TRBV11-3 with TRBJ2-1; tentative D call: TRBD1 (5 bases). The CDR3 contains 12 residues. Trimming left V 6 bases short and J 10 bases short, with 13 bases between. Germline V CDR1 and CDR2: SGHNT, YENEEA.

This chain uses TRBV10-3 with TRBJ1-1; 8 bases fit TRBD1. Losses at the gene ends were 6 bases for V and 4 bases for J; bases not matched to a gene: 7. The CDR3 is made up of 14 amino acids. The germline CDR1 and CDR2 sequences are ENHRY and SYGVKD. CDR3 sequence: CAIRRQGSGTEAFF. CDR3 nucleotides: TGTGCCATCAGGCGACAGGGGTCGGGCACTGAAGCTTTCTTT.

V usage is TRBV7-2 and J usage is TRBJ2-5; tentative D call: TRBD1 (6 bases). From germline, CDR1 is SGHTA and CDR2 FQGNSA. This CDR3 is built from 19 residues. The V gene lost 2 bases and the J gene lost 2 bases, with 24 bases spanning the gap. The CDR3 DNA follows: TGTGCCAGCAGCTTATCAGTAGGGAGCAAGGGGGTATTTCAAGAGACCCAGTACTTC. Protein: CASSLSVGSKGVFQETQYF.

This chain joins TRBV9 and TRBJ2-7; 15 bases are a match to TRBD2. CDR3 length: 18 amino acids. The germline V gene has CDR1 SGDLS and CDR2 YYNGEE. Trimming removed 4 bases from V and 5 bases from J; junction bases left unmatched: 13. CDR3 residues: CASSTDGLAGGPFDEQYF. CDR3 sequence (DNA): TGTGCCAGCAGCACCGACGGACTAGCGGGAGGGCCGTTCGACGAGCAGTACTTC.

The gene calls are TRBV29-1 and TRBJ1-1; D might be TRBD1 (6 bases). CDR1 SQVTM and CDR2 ANQGSEA come from the germline V gene. The CDR3 sequence is 13 residues long. The V gene lost 7 bases and the J gene lost 2 bases, with 14 bases spanning the gap. In nucleotides, the CDR3 is TGCAGCGCGACCTCGACAGGAAACACTGAAGCTTTCTTT. This gives the protein CSATSTGNTEAFF. The whole variable domain, remainder taken from reference TRBV29-1 and TRBJ1-1, is SAVISQKPSRDICQRGTSLTIQCQVDSQVTMMFWYRQQPGQSLTLIATANQGSEATYESGFVIDKFPISRPNLTFSTLTVSNMSPEDSSIYLCSATSTGNTEAFFGQGTRLTVV.

This chain uses TRBV5-6 with TRBJ1-2, with D tentatively TRBD1 (6 bases). The CDR3 loop spans 13 amino acids. Germline CDR1 is SGHDT and CDR2 is YYEEEE. Trimming pared 0 bases from V and 5 bases from J, leaving 8 bases between. CDR3 region: CASSLDRVYGYTF. DNA for the CDR3: TGTGCCAGCAGCTTGGACAGGGTATATGGCTACACCTTC.

V is TRBV28 and J is TRBJ2-7; 9 nucleotides align to TRBD1. The CDR3 spans 15 residues. The V gene end was trimmed by 2 bases and the J gene end by 5 bases; junction bases not matched to a gene: 7. Germline loops: CDR1 MDHEN, CDR2 SYDVKM. The CDR3 region has the DNA TGTGCCAGCAGTTTAGACGGACAGGGGCGCCACGAGCAGTACTTC. Its protein is CASSLDGQGRHEQYF.